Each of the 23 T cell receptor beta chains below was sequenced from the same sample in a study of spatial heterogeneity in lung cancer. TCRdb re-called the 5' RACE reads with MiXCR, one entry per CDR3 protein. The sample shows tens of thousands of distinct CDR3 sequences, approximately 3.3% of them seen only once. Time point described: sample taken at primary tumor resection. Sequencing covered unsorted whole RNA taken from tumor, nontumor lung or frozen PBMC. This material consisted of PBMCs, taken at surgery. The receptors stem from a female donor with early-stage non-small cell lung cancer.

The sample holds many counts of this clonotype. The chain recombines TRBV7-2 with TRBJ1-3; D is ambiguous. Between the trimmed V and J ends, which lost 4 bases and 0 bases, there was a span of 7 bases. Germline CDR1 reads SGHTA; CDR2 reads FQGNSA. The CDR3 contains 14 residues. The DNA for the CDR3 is TGTGCCAGCAGCTCAGGACTCTCTGGAAACACCATATATTTT. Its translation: CASSSGLSGNTIYF.

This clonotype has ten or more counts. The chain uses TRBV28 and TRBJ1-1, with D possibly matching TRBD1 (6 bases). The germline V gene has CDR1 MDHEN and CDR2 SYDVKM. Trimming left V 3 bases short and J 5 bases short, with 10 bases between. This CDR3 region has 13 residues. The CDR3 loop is CASSFRGRTEAFF. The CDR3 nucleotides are TGTGCCAGCAGTTTCCGGGGGCGGACTGAAGCTTTCTTT. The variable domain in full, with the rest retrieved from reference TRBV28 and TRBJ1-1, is DVKVTQSSRYLVKRTGEKVFLECVQDMDHENMFWYRQDPGLGLRLIYFSYDVKMKEKGDIPEGYSVSREKKERFSLILESASTNQTSMYLCASSFRGRTEAFFGQGTRLTVV.

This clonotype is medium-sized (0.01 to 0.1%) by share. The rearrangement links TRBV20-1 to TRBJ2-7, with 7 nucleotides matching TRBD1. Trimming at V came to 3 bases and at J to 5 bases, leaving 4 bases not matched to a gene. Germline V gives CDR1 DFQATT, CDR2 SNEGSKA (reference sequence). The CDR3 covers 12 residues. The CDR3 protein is CSARLQGDEQYF. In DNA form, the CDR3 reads TGCAGTGCTAGGCTCCAGGGGGACGAGCAGTACTTC.

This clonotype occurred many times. As DNA, the CDR3 is TGTGCCAGCAGTTTAGCGCGATGGGGCTACACCTTC. This encodes CASSLARWGYTF. The J gene is TRBJ1-2, the V gene TRBV12-3 or TRBV12-4; D is unclear. The CDR3 covers 12 residues. V lost 0 bases, J lost 8 bases, and 7 bases lay in between.

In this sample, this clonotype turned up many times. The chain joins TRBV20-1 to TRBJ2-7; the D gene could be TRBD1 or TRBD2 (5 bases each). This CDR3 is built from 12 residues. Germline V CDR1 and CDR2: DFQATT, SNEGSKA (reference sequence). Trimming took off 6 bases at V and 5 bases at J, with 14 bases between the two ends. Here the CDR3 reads CSANRDGDEQYF. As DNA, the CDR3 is TGCAGTGCCAACCGGGACGGCGACGAGCAGTACTTC.

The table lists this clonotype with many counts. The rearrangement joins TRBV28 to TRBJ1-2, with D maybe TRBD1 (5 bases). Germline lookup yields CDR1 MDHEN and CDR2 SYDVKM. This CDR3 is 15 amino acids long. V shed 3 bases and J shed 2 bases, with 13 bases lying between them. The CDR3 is CASSFPRGGNYGYTF. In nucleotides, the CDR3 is TGTGCCAGCAGTTTCCCCCGGGGCGGGAACTATGGCTACACCTTC.

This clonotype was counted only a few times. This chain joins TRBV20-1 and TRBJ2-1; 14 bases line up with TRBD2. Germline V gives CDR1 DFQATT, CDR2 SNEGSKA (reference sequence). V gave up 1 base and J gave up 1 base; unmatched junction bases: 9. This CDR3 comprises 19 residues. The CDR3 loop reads CSARGVGLAGEESYNEQFF. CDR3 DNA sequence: TGCAGTGCTAGAGGGGTGGGACTAGCGGGAGAGGAGTCCTACAATGAGCAGTTCTTC.

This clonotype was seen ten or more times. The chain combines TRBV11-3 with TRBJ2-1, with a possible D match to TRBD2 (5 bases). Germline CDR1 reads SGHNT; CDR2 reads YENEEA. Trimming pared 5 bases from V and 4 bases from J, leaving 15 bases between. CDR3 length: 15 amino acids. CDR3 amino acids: CASSPSGVRYNEQFF. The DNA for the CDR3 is TGTGCCAGCAGCCCGTCCGGGGTCCGATACAATGAGCAGTTCTTC. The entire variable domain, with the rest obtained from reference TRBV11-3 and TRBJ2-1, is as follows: EAGVVQSPRYKIIEKKQPVAFWCNPISGHNTLYWYLQNLGQGPELLIRYENEEAVDDSQLPKDRFSAERLKGVDSTLKIQPAELGDSAVYLCASSPSGVRYNEQFFGPGTRLTVL.

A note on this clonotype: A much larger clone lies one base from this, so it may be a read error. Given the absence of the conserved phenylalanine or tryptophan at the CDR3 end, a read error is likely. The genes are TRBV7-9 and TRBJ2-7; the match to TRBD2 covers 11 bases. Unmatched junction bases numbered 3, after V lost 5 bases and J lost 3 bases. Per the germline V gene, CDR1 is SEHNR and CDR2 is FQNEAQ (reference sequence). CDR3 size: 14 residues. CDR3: CASSRTSGLYEQYS. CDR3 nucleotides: TGTGCCAGCAGCCGGACTAGCGGGCTCTACGAGCAGTACTCC.

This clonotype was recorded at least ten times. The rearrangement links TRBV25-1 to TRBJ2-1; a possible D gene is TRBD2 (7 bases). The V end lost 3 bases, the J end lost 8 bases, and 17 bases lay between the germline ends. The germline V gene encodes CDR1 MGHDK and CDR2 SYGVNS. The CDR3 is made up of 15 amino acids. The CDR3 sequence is CASSEGGAIGDEQFF. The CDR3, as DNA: TGTGCCAGCAGTGAGGGGGGGGCGATAGGCGATGAGCAGTTCTTC.

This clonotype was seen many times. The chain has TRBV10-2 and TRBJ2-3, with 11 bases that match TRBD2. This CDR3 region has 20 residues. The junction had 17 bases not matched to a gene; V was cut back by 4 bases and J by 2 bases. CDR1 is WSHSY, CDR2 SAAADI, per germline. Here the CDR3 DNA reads TGCGCCAGCAGTGCCGGTACTAGCGGGAGTTGGCGTGATAACACAGATACGCAGTATTTT. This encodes CASSAGTSGSWRDNTDTQYF.

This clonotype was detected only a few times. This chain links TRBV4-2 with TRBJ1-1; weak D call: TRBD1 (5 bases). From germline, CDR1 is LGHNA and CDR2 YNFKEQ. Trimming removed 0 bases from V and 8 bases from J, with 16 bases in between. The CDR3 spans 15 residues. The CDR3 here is CASSQDPGPLPEAFF. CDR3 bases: TGTGCCAGCAGCCAAGACCCGGGACCCCTTCCCGAAGCTTTCTTT.

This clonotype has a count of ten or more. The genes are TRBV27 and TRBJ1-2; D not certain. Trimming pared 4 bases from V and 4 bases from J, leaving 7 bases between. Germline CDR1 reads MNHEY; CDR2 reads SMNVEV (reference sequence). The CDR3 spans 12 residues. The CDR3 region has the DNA TGTGCCAGCAGTTCGGGCAGCTATGGCTACACCTTC. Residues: CASSSGSYGYTF.

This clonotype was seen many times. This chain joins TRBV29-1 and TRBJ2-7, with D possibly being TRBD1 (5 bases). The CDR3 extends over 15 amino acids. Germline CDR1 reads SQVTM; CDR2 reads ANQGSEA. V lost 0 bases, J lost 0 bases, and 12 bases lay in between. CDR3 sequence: CSVEDGAKNSYEQYF. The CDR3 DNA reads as TGCAGCGTTGAAGATGGGGCAAAAAACTCCTACGAGCAGTACTTC.

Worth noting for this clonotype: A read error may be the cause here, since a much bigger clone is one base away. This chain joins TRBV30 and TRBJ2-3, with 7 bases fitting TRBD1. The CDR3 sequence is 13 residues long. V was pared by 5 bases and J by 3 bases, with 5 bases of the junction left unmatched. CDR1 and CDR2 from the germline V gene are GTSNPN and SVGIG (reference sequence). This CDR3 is CAWGKTGTDTQYF. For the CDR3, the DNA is TGTGCCTGGGGAAAGACAGGGACAGATACGCAGTATTTT.

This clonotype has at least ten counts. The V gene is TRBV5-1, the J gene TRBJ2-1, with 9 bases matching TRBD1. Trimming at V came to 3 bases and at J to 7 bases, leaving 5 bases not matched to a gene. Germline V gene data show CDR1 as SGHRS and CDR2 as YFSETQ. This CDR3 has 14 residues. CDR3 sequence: CASSSIQGANEQFF. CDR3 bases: TGCGCCAGCAGCTCAATACAGGGGGCGAATGAGCAGTTCTTC.

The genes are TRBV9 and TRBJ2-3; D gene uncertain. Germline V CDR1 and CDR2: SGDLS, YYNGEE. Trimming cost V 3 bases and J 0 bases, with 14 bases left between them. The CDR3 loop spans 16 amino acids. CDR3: CASSGRARTSTDTQYF. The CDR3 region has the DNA TGTGCCAGCAGCGGGAGAGCAAGAACTAGCACAGATACGCAGTATTTT.

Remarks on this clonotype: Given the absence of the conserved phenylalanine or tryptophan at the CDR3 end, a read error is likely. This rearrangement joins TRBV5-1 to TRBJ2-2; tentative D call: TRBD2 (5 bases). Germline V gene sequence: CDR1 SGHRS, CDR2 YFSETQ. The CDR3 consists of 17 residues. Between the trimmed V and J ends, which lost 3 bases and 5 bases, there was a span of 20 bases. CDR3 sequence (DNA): TGCGCCAGCAGCTCCCGCCGTCGGGGAGTGAATACCGGGGAGCTGTTTTCT. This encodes CASSSRRRGVNTGELFS.

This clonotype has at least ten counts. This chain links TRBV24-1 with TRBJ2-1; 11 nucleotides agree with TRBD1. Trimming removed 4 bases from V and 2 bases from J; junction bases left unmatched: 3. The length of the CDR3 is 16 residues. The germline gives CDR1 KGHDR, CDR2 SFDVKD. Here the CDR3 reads CATSDPDRGPYNEQFF. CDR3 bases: TGTGCCACCAGTGACCCGGACAGGGGGCCCTACAATGAGCAGTTCTTC.

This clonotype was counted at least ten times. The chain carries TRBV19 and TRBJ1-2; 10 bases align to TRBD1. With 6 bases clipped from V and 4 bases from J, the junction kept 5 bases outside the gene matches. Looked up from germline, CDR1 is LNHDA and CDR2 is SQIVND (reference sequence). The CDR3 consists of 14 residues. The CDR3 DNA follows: TGTGCCAGTAGACGGGACAGGGGATCCTATGGCTACACCTTC. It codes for CASRRDRGSYGYTF.

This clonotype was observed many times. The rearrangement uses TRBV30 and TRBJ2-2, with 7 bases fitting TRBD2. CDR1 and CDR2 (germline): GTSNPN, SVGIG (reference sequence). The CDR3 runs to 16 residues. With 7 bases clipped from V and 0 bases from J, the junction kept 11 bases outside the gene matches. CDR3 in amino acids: CASRVAGAPNTGELFF. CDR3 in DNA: TGTGCCTCCAGGGTTGCGGGAGCCCCGAACACCGGGGAGCTGTTTTTT.

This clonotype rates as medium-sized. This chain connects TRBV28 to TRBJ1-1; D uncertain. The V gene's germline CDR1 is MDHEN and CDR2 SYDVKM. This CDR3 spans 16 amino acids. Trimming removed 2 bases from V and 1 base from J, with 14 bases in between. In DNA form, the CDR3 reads TGTGCCAGCAGTTTACCCTTGTGGGCCAAGAACACTGAAGCTTTCTTT. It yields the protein CASSLPLWAKNTEAFF.

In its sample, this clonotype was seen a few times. The CDR3 spells CASSPGLQPLGSEQFF. In nucleotides, the CDR3 is TGTGCCAGCAGCCCAGGCTTGCAGCCCCTCGGTTCTGAGCAGTTCTTC. J is TRBJ2-1 and V is TRBV5-4, with D unresolved. CDR3 length: 16 amino acids. Germline-derived CDR1 and CDR2 are SGHNT and YYREEE (reference sequence). Trimming removed 4 bases at V and 9 bases at J, with 23 bases between.